The sequence of this T cell receptor beta chain was determined in a study of blood T cells in healthy people across ages. Across the whole study: When template switching was applied, about one barcoded beta molecule was captured per two T cells. Study-level results: It was the long-lived donors that had more naive CD4+ cells and higher diversity than aged donors.

Samples each had at least 6 micrograms of total RNA extracted. Alongside a J-beta primer mix, a sample-barcoded 5' primer served in a second PCR lasting about 6 to 11 cycles. TCRdb re-analysed the 5' RACE reads in MiXCR, keeping a single row per CDR3 protein. The table lists some 700,000 distinct CDR3 sequences, 43% of them singletons, with 20% in the top ten. Of note for this clonotype: The antigen is undetermined.

The CDR3 sequence is 15 residues long. Trimming removed 5 bases from V and 5 bases from J, with 15 bases in between. Germline CDR1 reads LGHNA; CDR2 reads YSLEER. The material sequenced was blood. The TCR originated in a woman aged 60-70 years in good health. The J gene is TRBJ2-2, the V gene TRBV4-3, with D perhaps matching TRBD1 or TRBD2 (6 bases each). CDR3 in DNA: TGCGCCAGCAGCTATACAGGGACTGGGACCGGGGAGCTGTTTTTT. Translated: CASSYTGTGTGELFF.